These 9 T cell receptor beta chains share one sample of origin, sequenced in a study of molecular identifiers for immune sequencing clone quantification. One entry per CDR3 protein results from TCRdb running MiXCR on the PCR reads. This table holds around 470,000 distinct CDR3 sequences, 20% to 25% found once. Sequences were obtained from naive CD8+ T cells from blood, with Jurkat cell RNA spiked in. Subset reported: FACS-sorted CD8+CD4-CCR7+CD45RA+ naive T cells. The receptors here all came from a human donor in good health. Some libraries in this study had Jurkat cell RNA spiked in.

This clonotype was counted at least ten times. The chain is built from TRBV20-1 and TRBJ1-1; D gene unclear. The germline V gene has CDR1 DFQATT and CDR2 SNEGSKA (reference sequence). With 1 base removed from V and 1 base from J, the gap between germline ends came to 19 bases. This CDR3 spans 17 amino acids. The CDR3 DNA is TGCAGTGCTAGAGGCTGGAACCCCATGGCTGAGAACACTGAAGCTTTCTTT. Amino acid sequence: CSARGWNPMAENTEAFF.

This clonotype was recorded a few times. The chain links TRBV9 to TRBJ2-3, with D perhaps matching TRBD1 (6 bases). Germline loops: CDR1 SGDLS, CDR2 YYNGEE. V was pared by 4 bases and J by 6 bases, with 18 bases between. The CDR3 covers 15 residues. CDR3 nucleotide sequence: TGTGCCAGCAGCCCAGAAGGGGGTCTTGGGGATACGCAGTATTTT. Translated: CASSPEGGLGDTQYF.

This clonotype was recorded at least ten times. The chain couples TRBV20-1 to TRBJ2-7; 9 bases align to TRBD1. Germline values: CDR1 DFQATT, CDR2 SNEGSKA (reference sequence). The CDR3 runs to 16 residues. Trimming took 3 bases from V and 0 from J; bases not matched to a gene: 9. The CDR3 loop reads CSASPGQGTASYEQYF. CDR3 sequence (DNA): TGCAGTGCTAGCCCCGGACAGGGGACTGCCTCCTACGAGCAGTACTTC.

In this sample, this clonotype turned up a few times. Without the conserved terminal phenylalanine or tryptophan, this CDR3 likely stems from a read error. The chain combines TRBV12-3 or TRBV12-4 with TRBJ1-1; 10 bases line up with TRBD1. After removal of 4 bases from V and 3 bases from J, the junction contained 2 bases not matched to a gene. The CDR3 is made up of 14 amino acids. This CDR3 is CASSSTGGDTEAFL. Here the CDR3 DNA reads TGTGCCAGCAGTTCGACAGGGGGCGACACTGAAGCTTTCCTT.

V is TRBV19 and J is TRBJ2-1, with 10 bases aligning to TRBD2. The CDR3 is 20 amino acids. CDR1 is LNHDA and CDR2 is SQIVND in the germline V gene (reference sequence). The V and J ends lost 0 bases and 0 bases, in that order; junction bases with no gene match: 11. In nucleotides, the CDR3 is TGTGCCAGTAGTATAGATTCGGCTAGCGGGGGACTTAGCTCCTACAATGAGCAGTTCTTC. It specifies CASSIDSASGGLSSYNEQFF.

This clonotype was detected many times. The chain is built from TRBV28 and TRBJ2-7, with D perhaps TRBD2 (6 bases). The V and J ends lost 3 bases and 0 bases respectively, with 15 bases between them. The CDR3 sequence is 16 residues long. Germline-derived CDR1 and CDR2 are MDHEN and SYDVKM. CDR3 in DNA: TGTGCCAGCAGTTTCAATACCAAACTAGCCTCCTACGAGCAGTACTTC. Its translation is CASSFNTKLASYEQYF.

This clonotype has only a few counts. The chain combines TRBV4-3 with TRBJ2-1, with D tentatively TRBD1 (5 bases). The CDR3 covers 17 residues. V lost 2 bases and J lost 6, with 20 bases in between. CDR1 is LGHNA, CDR2 YSLEER, per germline. The CDR3 is CASSQTTASIPGNEQFF. DNA of the CDR3: TGCGCCAGCAGCCAAACGACAGCGTCGATCCCCGGCAATGAGCAGTTCTTC.

At least ten counts were recorded for this clonotype. The chain combines TRBV4-3 with TRBJ2-6; D ambiguous. V lost 4 bases and J lost 2, with 6 bases in between. CDR3 length: 14 amino acids. In germline, CDR1 is LGHNA, CDR2 YSLEER. In DNA form, the CDR3 reads TGCGCCAGCAGCCCTAACCCTGGGGCCAACGTCCTGACTTTC. Its translation: CASSPNPGANVLTF.

Comment on this clonotype: A much larger clone lies a single base off, so this may be a read error. Without the conserved terminal phenylalanine or tryptophan, this CDR3 likely stems from a read error. V usage is TRBV6-2 or TRBV6-3 and J usage is TRBJ1-1; possibly TRBD1 for D (6 bases). The CDR3 loop spans 13 amino acids. The germline CDR1 and CDR2 sequences are MNHEY and SVGEGT. V gave up 5 bases and J gave up 3 bases, with 10 bases separating them. This CDR3 reads CASSETGYTEAFL. CDR3 coding DNA: TGTGCCAGCAGTGAAACAGGGTACACTGAAGCTTTCCTT.